These 18 T cell receptor beta chains were all obtained from the same sample, sequenced in a study of T-cell reconstitution after alpha-beta-depleted transplantation in children. Unique molecular identifiers featured in how the TCRbeta library was prepared. Via MiXCR, TCRdb re-called the PCR reads, giving one row per CDR3 protein. The sample lists nearly 550,000 distinct CDR3 sequences, approximately 16% occurring once. Sample: PBMCs from the stem cell graft donor, taken from the stem cell graft. The receptor source for this set is a human donor who donated a stem cell graft to a child with acute lymphoblastic leukemia.

Only a few counts were recorded for this clonotype. V is TRBV5-1 and J is TRBJ1-2; D unclear. V was trimmed by 0 bases and J by 7 bases, leaving 13 bases between them. Looked up from germline, CDR1 is SGHRS and CDR2 is YFSETQ. CDR3 length: 14 residues. CDR3 coding DNA: TGCGCCAGCAGCTTGGCCCAGGCATCTGGTGGCTACACCTTC. This gives the protein CASSLAQASGGYTF.

The chain employs TRBV11-2 and TRBJ2-2; D is unclear. With 1 base removed from V and 6 bases from J, the gap between germline ends came to 9 bases. CDR3 size: 14 residues. The germline CDR1 and CDR2 sequences are SGHAT and FQNNGV. The DNA for the CDR3 is TGTGCCAGCAGCTTAGGGCCAGGAGCCGGGGAGCTGTTTTTT. Translated: CASSLGPGAGELFF.

About this clonotype: The junction does not match germline at one end; this may be a read error. The V and J genes are TRBV11-2 and TRBJ2-1, with 13 bases lining up with TRBD2. The CDR3 is made up of 18 amino acids. Per germline, CDR1 SGHAT and CDR2 FQNNGV. Here the CDR3 DNA reads TGTGCCAGCAGCTCACATCGGACTAGCGGGAGCTTTTCCAATAAGCAGTTCTTC. This translates into CASSSHRTSGSFSNKQFF.

The sample holds a few counts of this clonotype. The V and J genes are TRBV20-1 and TRBJ2-1; TRBD2 matches 8 bases. V was clipped by 6 bases and J by 8 bases; unmatched bases: 6. This CDR3 has 12 amino acids. CDR1 is DFQATT and CDR2 is SNEGSKA in the germline V gene (reference sequence). The CDR3 loop reads CSAIAGRYEQFF. Here the CDR3 DNA reads TGCAGTGCCATAGCGGGGCGGTATGAGCAGTTCTTC.

This chain links TRBV9 with TRBJ1-1; D is unresolved. The V gene's germline CDR1 is SGDLS and CDR2 YYNGEE. The germline V and J ends were trimmed by 0 bases and 7 bases, with 10 bases remaining between them. CDR3 length: 13 amino acids. CDR3 loop: CASSVESRLEAFF. The CDR3 DNA reads TGTGCCAGCAGCGTAGAGTCCAGGCTTGAAGCTTTCTTT.

This CDR3 reads CASSLAGSYGAYNEQFF. In nucleotides, the CDR3 is TGTGCCAGCAGTTTAGCGGGGTCCTATGGGGCCTACAATGAGCAGTTCTTC. This chain connects TRBV12-3 or TRBV12-4 to TRBJ2-1; no clear D. V lost 0 bases and J 2 bases, leaving 14 bases between the germline ends. This CDR3 region has 17 residues.

This clonotype appeared a few times. The chain joins TRBV5-1 to TRBJ1-1; D unclear. CDR1 and CDR2 from the germline V gene are SGHRS and YFSETQ. V dropped 5 bases and J dropped 3 bases, with 11 bases sitting between them. The CDR3 is 13 amino acids. CDR3 sequence reads: CASRGIGDTEAFF. The CDR3 nucleotides read TGCGCCAGCAGAGGTATCGGGGACACTGAAGCTTTCTTT.

This clonotype appeared a few times. The genes are TRBV12-3 or TRBV12-4 and TRBJ2-5; 8 positions match TRBD2. The length of the CDR3 is 14 residues. The V segment lost 6 bases and the J segment 1 base; nucleotides outside the gene matches: 4. The CDR3 nucleotides are TGTGCCAGCAGACTTACTAGCGGCCAAGAGACCCAGTACTTC. Translating it yields CASRLTSGQETQYF.

CDR3 residues: CASSVGPLRTDTQYF. In DNA form, the CDR3 reads TGCGCCAGCAGCGTGGGACCTTTACGCACAGATACGCAGTATTTT. The chain carries TRBV5-1 and TRBJ2-3; TRBD1 or TRBD2 may be the D gene (5 bases each). The V end lost 4 bases, the J end lost 1 base, and 13 bases lay between the germline ends. Germline V CDR1 and CDR2: SGHRS, YFSETQ. The CDR3 is 15 residues long.

This clonotype was counted a few times. The chain couples TRBV20-1 to TRBJ1-6; 7 positions agree with TRBD1. The germline CDR1 and CDR2 sequences are DFQATT and SNEGSKA (reference sequence). This CDR3 has 14 residues. The junction had 8 bases not matched to a gene; V was cut back by 6 bases and J by 6 bases. The CDR3: CSADSGQLNSPLHF. The CDR3 region has the DNA TGCAGTGCCGACTCGGGACAGCTTAATTCACCCCTCCACTTT.

This clonotype showed up just a few times. The chain joins TRBV28 to TRBJ2-1, with a weak D call TRBD1 (5 bases). The length of the CDR3 is 16 residues. CDR1 MDHEN and CDR2 SYDVKM come from the germline V gene. V was pared by 10 bases and J by 2 bases, with 21 bases between. CDR3: CATLFLRQGPYNEQFF. DNA of the CDR3: TGTGCCACCCTATTTCTAAGGCAGGGTCCCTACAATGAGCAGTTCTTC.

The chain uses TRBV14 and TRBJ2-7; the D is unclear. Germline CDR1 reads SGHDN; CDR2 reads FVKESK. CDR3 size: 13 residues. V gave up 7 bases and J gave up 3 bases, with 13 bases separating them. CDR3 sequence reads: CASTPTAGYEQYF. CDR3 DNA sequence: TGTGCCAGCACCCCGACGGCAGGCTACGAGCAGTACTTC.

This clonotype was seen a few times. V usage is TRBV12-3 or TRBV12-4 and J usage is TRBJ2-1; unclear D gene. This CDR3 is 14 amino acids long. Trimming removed 6 bases from V and 2 bases from J, with 11 bases in between. CDR3 nucleotides: TGTGCCAGCAGCCCCGCGGTTACCTACAATGAGCAGTTCTTC. It specifies CASSPAVTYNEQFF.

The V and J genes are TRBV13 and TRBJ2-5; 11 bases are a match to TRBD1. V gave up 0 bases and J gave up 5 bases; unmatched junction bases: 2. The CDR3 sequence is 15 residues long. In germline, CDR1 is PRHDT, CDR2 FYEKMQ (reference sequence). The CDR3 here is CASSLGRTGGETQYF. The CDR3 nucleotides are TGTGCCAGCAGCTTAGGTCGGACAGGGGGCGAGACCCAGTACTTC.

The J gene is TRBJ2-3, the V gene TRBV6-1, with D possibly TRBD2 on 6 matching bases. V lost 6 bases to trimming and J lost 0 bases, with 16 bases between them. Germline V gene data show CDR1 as MNHNS and CDR2 as SASEGT. CDR3 length: 16 residues. CDR3 amino acids: CASSQDGRRSTDTQYF. The CDR3 DNA sequence: TGTGCCAGCAGCCAAGACGGGAGACGGAGCACAGATACGCAGTATTTT.

This clonotype turned up a few times. The chain combines TRBV5-1 with TRBJ2-1; no reliable D call. Germline-derived CDR1 and CDR2 are SGHRS and YFSETQ. The CDR3 consists of 12 residues. V was trimmed by 0 bases and J by 8 bases, leaving 6 bases between them. The CDR3 reads CASSLGIHEQFF. The DNA for the CDR3 is TGCGCCAGCAGCTTGGGCATTCATGAGCAGTTCTTC.

This chain links TRBV6-1 with TRBJ2-1; 12 bases are shared with TRBD2. V was clipped by 5 bases and J by 2 bases; unmatched bases: 4. Germline CDR1 and CDR2: MNHNS and SASEGT. There are 16 residues in the CDR3. In DNA form, the CDR3 reads TGTGCCAGCAGTACGACTAGCGGGAGACCCTACAATGAGCAGTTCTTC. As protein: CASSTTSGRPYNEQFF.

This clonotype has more than one count but fewer than ten. The rearrangement joins TRBV7-3 to TRBJ2-1; D unresolved. Trimming took 5 bases from V and 4 from J, leaving 15 bases between them. The CDR3 is made up of 15 amino acids. In germline, CDR1 is SGHTA, CDR2 FQGTGA. The CDR3 nucleotides are TGTGCCAGCAGCACCCTCGCGAGTTTGTACAATGAGCAGTTCTTC. Its protein is CASSTLASLYNEQFF.